The 6 T cell receptor beta chains listed next were all sequenced from one sample in a study of CD8 T cells in Susac syndrome. RNA amounts of about 0.5 to 1 ug underwent reverse transcription with random hexamers. TCRdb analysed the immunoSEQ multiplex PCR reads with MiXCR anew, one entry per CDR3 protein. The sample shows approximately 120,000 distinct CDR3 sequences, approximately 93% of them seen only once. Input material: CD8+ T cells from PBMCs. The source is a human donor with multiple sclerosis.

The gene calls are TRBV5-1 and TRBJ2-7; 9 bases map to TRBD1. Trimming at V came to 4 bases and at J to 3 bases, leaving 5 bases not matched to a gene. The CDR3 contains 14 residues. Germline V gene data show CDR1 as SGHRS and CDR2 as YFSETQ. CDR3 nucleotides: TGCGCCAGCAGCAAGGGGACAGGGAACTACGAGCAGTACTTC. As protein: CASSKGTGNYEQYF.

The chain employs TRBV5-8 and TRBJ2-1, with 8 bases lining up with TRBD2. V lost 7 bases, J lost 9 bases, and 3 bases stayed unmatched. Germline V gene sequence: CDR1 SGHTS, CDR2 YDEGEE. The CDR3 is made up of 11 amino acids. As DNA, the CDR3 is TGTGCCAGCTTTGCGGGGGGTGAGCAGTTCTTC. This encodes CASFAGGEQFF.

The CDR3 DNA sequence: TGTGCCAGCATCGACAGGCGACGGTACCAAGAGACCCAGTACTTC. Translated: CASIDRRRYQETQYF. This sequence joins TRBV3-1 and TRBJ2-5; a weak D match, TRBD1 (6 bases). Trimming took off 7 bases at V and 0 bases at J, with 15 bases between the two ends. Germline V gene data show CDR1 as LGHDT and CDR2 as YNNKEL (reference sequence). This CDR3 contains 15 residues.

This chain links TRBV20-1 with TRBJ1-2; possibly TRBD1 for D (6 bases). The length of the CDR3 is 14 residues. V was cut by 0 bases and J by 7 bases, with 15 bases left in between. CDR1 and CDR2 from the germline V gene are DFQATT and SNEGSKA (reference sequence). CDR3 nucleotide sequence: TGCAGTGCTAGAGATGGCGCACAGGGTGCTGGCTACACCTTC. Amino acids: CSARDGAQGAGYTF.

V usage is TRBV19 and J usage is TRBJ2-3, with D perhaps matching TRBD1 (5 bases). The CDR3 is made up of 14 amino acids. Germline V gene lookup returns CDR1 LNHDA and CDR2 SQIVND (reference sequence). Trimming took 4 bases from V and 1 from J, leaving 9 bases between them. CDR3 DNA sequence: TGTGCCAGTAGTAGGCTAGGGGGCACAGATACGCAGTATTTT. Translation: CASSRLGGTDTQYF.

The chain has TRBV6-5 and TRBJ2-7; 8 positions match TRBD2. The germline gives CDR1 MNHEY, CDR2 SVGAGI. J gave up 7 bases and V 0 bases, and 8 bases lay outside the gene matches. The length of the CDR3 is 15 residues. CDR3 nucleotides: TGTGCCAGCAGTTACTCCGGTAGCGGGGTGGGAGAGCAGTACTTC. Translating it yields CASSYSGSGVGEQYF.